Listed here are 10 T cell receptor beta chains from one sample, sequenced in a study of PD-L1 blockade in urothelial cancer. Data came from immunoSEQ multiplex PCR; TCRdb stores just in-frame clones and leaves some out. The repertoire holds more than 75,000 clones, with over 90% as singletons. The input for sequencing was PBMCs, taken around atezolizumab (anti-PD-L1) treatment. Every receptor here comes from a man aged 55-75 years with urothelial cancer.

V and J are TRBV25-1 and TRBJ2-7; 10 positions agree with TRBD2. This CDR3 contains 15 residues. The junction had 5 bases not matched to a gene; V was cut back by 4 bases and J by 2 bases. Per the germline V gene, CDR1 is MGHDK and CDR2 is SYGVNS. This CDR3 reads CASSVLTSGPYEQYF. The CDR3 DNA is TGTGCCAGCAGTGTTCTGACTAGCGGGCCCTACGAGCAGTACTTC.

The rearrangement links TRBV4-3 to TRBJ1-2, with 11 bases aligning to TRBD1. The trim removed 1 base at V and 7 bases at J, leaving 5 bases unmatched. Germline lookup yields CDR1 LGHNA and CDR2 YSLEER. This CDR3 has 15 residues. The CDR3 spells CASSQVGQGAVGYTF. In DNA form, the CDR3 reads TGCGCCAGCAGCCAAGTCGGACAGGGGGCCGTTGGCTACACCTTC.

The chain is built from TRBV7-2 and TRBJ2-7, with 9 bases identical to TRBD1. The CDR3 has 14 amino acids. Trimming took 3 bases from V and 3 from J; bases not matched to a gene: 3. CDR1 and CDR2 from the germline V gene are SGHTA and FQGNSA. The CDR3 here is CASSLDRGYYEQYF. The CDR3 DNA sequence: TGTGCCAGCAGCTTGGACAGGGGATACTACGAGCAGTACTTC.

This clone was counted once. This chain joins TRBV4-1 and TRBJ1-5; a possible D gene is TRBD1 (6 bases). V dropped 0 bases and J dropped 5 bases, with 11 bases sitting between them. This CDR3 has 15 residues. Germline V lookup: CDR1 MGHRA, CDR2 YSYEKL. CDR3 nucleotides: TGCGCCAGCAGCCAAGACCGACAGGTGTATCAGCCCCAGCATTTT. This encodes CASSQDRQVYQPQHF.

J is TRBJ2-1 and V is TRBV25-1; 7 bases are shared with TRBD2. The germline CDR1 and CDR2 sequences are MGHDK and SYGVNS. The CDR3 has 13 residues. V lost 11 bases to trimming and J lost 6 bases; unmatched junction nucleotides: 10. The CDR3 loop is CASRELASNEQFF. In DNA form, the CDR3 reads TGTGCCTCCAGGGAACTAGCGTCCAATGAGCAGTTCTTC.

V usage is TRBV6-6 and J usage is TRBJ2-1; 10 positions match TRBD2. Germline V gene lookup returns CDR1 MNHNY and CDR2 SVGAGI (reference sequence). This CDR3 spans 16 amino acids. J was trimmed by 2 bases and V by 6 bases; bases with no gene match: 7. CDR3 in DNA: TGTGCCAGCAGGTCCGTAGCGGGGGGCCCCTACAATGAGCAGTTCTTC. It translates to CASRSVAGGPYNEQFF.

The gene calls are TRBV5-4 and TRBJ2-3, with TRBD2 matching 13 bases. Trimming cost V 3 bases and J 2 bases; bases outside gene matches: 3. CDR1 is SGHNT and CDR2 is YYREEE in the germline V gene (reference sequence). CDR3 length equals 16 residues. CDR3 bases: TGTGCCAGCAGCTCCGGGACTAGCGGGGACACAGATACGCAGTATTTT. Residues: CASSSGTSGDTDTQYF.

The gene calls are TRBV19 and TRBJ2-1; a weak D match, TRBD2 (5 bases). V lost 6 bases and J 6 bases, leaving 15 bases between the germline ends. Germline CDR1 is LNHDA and CDR2 is SQIVND (reference sequence). The CDR3 has 14 amino acids. The CDR3 DNA sequence: TGTGCCAGTAGCACCGGTTCTAGCTCCAATGAGCAGTTCTTC. It is translated as CASSTGSSSNEQFF. Filled out from reference TRBV19 and TRBJ2-1, the complete variable domain reads DGGITQSPKYLFRKEGQNVTLSCEQNLNHDAMYWYRQDPGQGLRLIYYSQIVNDFQKGDIAEGYSVSREKKESFPLTVTSAQKNPTAFYLCASSTGSSSNEQFFGPGTRLTVL.

This chain links TRBV12-5 with TRBJ2-3; tentative D call: TRBD1 (5 bases). Germline V gene lookup returns CDR1 LGHNT and CDR2 FRNRAP. The CDR3 runs to 14 residues. V was cut by 1 base and J by 5 bases, with 10 bases left in between. The CDR3 is CASGLGGFLDTQYF. The CDR3 DNA follows: TGTGCTAGTGGTTTGGGGGGCTTTTTAGATACGCAGTATTTT.

The chain carries TRBV18 and TRBJ2-7; D is possibly TRBD2 (7 bases). This CDR3 region has 14 residues. Trimming shortened V by 3 bases and J by 6 bases, and 15 bases separated the two germline ends. Germline lookup yields CDR1 KGHSH and CDR2 LQKENI. DNA for the CDR3: TGTGCCAGCTCACCGTCGCGGGGGCAAGGCGAGCAGTACTTC. Protein: CASSPSRGQGEQYF. The variable domain in full, completed from reference TRBV18 and TRBJ2-7, reads NAGVMQNPRHLVRRRGQEARLRCSPMKGHSHVYWYRQLPEEGLKFMVYLQKENIIDESGMPKERFSAEFPKEGPSILRIQQVVRGDSAAYFCASSPSRGQGEQYFGPGTRLTVT.